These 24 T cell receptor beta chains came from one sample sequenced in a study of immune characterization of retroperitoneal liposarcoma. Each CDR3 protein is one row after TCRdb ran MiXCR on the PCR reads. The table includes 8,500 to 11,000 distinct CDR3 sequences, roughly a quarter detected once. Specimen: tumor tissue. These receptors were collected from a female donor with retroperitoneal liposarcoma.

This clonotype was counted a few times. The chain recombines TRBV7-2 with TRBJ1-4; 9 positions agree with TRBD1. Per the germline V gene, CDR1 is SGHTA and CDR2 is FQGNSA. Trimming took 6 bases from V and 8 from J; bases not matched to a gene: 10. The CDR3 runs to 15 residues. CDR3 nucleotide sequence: TGTGCCAGCAGTCCCACTCCAGGACAGGGGGAAAAACTGTTTTTT. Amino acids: CASSPTPGQGEKLFF.

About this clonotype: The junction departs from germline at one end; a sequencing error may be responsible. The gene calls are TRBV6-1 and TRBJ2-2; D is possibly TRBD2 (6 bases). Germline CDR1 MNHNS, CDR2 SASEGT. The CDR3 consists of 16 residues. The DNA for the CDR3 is TGTGCCAGCAGCGAAGATACCGGGACTCCATCCGGGGAGCTGTTTTTT. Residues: CASSEDTGTPSGELFF.

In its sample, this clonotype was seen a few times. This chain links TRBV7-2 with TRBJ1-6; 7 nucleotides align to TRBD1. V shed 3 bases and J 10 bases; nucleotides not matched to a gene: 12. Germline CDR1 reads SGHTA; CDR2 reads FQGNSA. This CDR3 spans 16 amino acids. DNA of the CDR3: TGTGCCAGCAGCTTCAGGGGCCAGGGGGTAAGGTCACCCCTCCACTTT. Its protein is CASSFRGQGVRSPLHF.

The CDR3 spells CASRLTVTAPTEQFF. The CDR3 DNA sequence: TGTGCCAGCAGACTAACCGTGACAGCTCCTACGGAGCAGTTCTTC. The V call is TRBV6-5, the J call TRBJ2-1, with D perhaps TRBD1 (5 bases). Between the trimmed V and J ends, which lost 6 bases and 10 bases, there was a span of 22 bases. Germline loops: CDR1 MNHEY, CDR2 SVGAGI. There are 15 residues in the CDR3.

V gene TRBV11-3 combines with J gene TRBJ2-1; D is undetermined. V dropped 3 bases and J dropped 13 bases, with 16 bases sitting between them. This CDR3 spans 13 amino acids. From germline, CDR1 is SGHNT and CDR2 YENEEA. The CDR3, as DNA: TGTGCCAGCAGCTTCACGCCCCAAGAGACCCAGTTCTTC. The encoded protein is CASSFTPQETQFF.

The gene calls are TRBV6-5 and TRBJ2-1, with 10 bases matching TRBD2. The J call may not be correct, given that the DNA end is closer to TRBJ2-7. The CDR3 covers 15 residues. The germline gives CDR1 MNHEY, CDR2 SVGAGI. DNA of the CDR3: TGTGCCAGCAGTTACTCTAGGACTAGCGGCAATGAGCAGTACTTC. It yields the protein CASSYSRTSGNEQYF.

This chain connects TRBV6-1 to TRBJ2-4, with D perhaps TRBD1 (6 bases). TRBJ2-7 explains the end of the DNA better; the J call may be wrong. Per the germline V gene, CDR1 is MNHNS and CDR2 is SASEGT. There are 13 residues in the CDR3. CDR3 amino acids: CAVKWAGEYEQYF. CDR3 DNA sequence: TGTGCCGTTAAATGGGCAGGGGAGTACGAGCAGTACTTC.

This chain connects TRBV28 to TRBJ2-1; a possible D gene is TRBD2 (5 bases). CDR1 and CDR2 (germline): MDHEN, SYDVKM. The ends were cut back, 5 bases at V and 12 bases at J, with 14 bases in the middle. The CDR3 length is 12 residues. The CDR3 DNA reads TGTGCCAGCAGTCCCCTGCGGGTGGGGCAGTTCTTC. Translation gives CASSPLRVGQFF.

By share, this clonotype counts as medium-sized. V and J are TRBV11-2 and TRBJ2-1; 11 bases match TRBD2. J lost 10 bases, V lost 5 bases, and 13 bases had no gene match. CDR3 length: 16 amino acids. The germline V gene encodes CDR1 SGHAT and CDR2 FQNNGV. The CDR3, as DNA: TGTGCCAGCAGCCCTAAGAGTAGCGGGAGGGCCCGCGAGCAGTTCTTC. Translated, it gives CASSPKSSGRAREQFF.

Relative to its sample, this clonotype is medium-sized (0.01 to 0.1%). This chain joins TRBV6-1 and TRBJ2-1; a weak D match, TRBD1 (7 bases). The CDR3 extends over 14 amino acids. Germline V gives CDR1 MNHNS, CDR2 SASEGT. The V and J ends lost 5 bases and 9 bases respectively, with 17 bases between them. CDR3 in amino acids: CASSRGTVNGEQFF. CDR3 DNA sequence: TGTGCCAGCAGTCGCGGGACAGTTAATGGTGAGCAGTTCTTC.

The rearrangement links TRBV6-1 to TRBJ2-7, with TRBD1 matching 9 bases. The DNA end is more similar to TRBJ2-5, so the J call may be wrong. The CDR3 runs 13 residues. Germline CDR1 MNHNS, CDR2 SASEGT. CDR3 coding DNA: TGTGCCAGCAGGGACAGGGGTGGGGAGACCCAGTACTTC. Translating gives CASRDRGGETQYF.

The CDR3: CAIKLSAVSGYTF. The CDR3 nucleotides are TGTGCCATTAAATTGTCAGCGGTCTCTGGCTACACCTTC. The gene calls are TRBV12-3 or TRBV12-4 and TRBJ1-2; D gene uncertain. The CDR3 is 13 residues long. The germline V and J ends were trimmed by 10 bases and 7 bases, with 19 bases remaining between them.

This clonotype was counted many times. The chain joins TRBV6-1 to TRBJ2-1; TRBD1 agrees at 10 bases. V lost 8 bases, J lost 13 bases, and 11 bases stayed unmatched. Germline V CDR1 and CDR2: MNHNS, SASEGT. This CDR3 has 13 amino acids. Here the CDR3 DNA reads TGTGCCAGCGGGGGGTGGGACAGGGGTACCCAGTTCTTC. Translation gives CASGGWDRGTQFF.

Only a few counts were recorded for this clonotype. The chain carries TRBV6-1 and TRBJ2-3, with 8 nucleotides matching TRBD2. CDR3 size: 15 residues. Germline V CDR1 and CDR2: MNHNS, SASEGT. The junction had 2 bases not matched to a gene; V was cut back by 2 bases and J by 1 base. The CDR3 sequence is CASSESAGGTDTQYF. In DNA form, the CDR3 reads TGTGCCAGCAGTGAATCAGCGGGAGGCACAGATACGCAGTATTTT.

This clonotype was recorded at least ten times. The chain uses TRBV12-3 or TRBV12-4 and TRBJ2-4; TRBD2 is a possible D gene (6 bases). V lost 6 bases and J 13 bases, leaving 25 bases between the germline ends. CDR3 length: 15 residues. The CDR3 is CASRLELAPIGEQYF. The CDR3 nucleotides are TGTGCCAGCAGACTTGAACTAGCACCGATTGGTGAGCAGTACTTC.

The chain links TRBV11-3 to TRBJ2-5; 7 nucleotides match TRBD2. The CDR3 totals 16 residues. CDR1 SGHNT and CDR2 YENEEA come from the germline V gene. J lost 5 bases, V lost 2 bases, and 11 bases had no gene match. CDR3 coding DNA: TGTGCCAGCAGCTTATCCCCCTCGCGGGAGAGGGAGACCCAGTACTTC. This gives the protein CASSLSPSRERETQYF.

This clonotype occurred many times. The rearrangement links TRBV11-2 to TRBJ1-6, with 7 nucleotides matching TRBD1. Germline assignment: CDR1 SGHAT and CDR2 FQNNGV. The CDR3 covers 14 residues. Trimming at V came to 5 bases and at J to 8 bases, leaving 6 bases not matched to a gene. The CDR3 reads CASSPRQGHSPLHF. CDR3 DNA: TGTGCCAGCAGCCCCCGACAGGGCCATTCACCCCTCCACTTT.

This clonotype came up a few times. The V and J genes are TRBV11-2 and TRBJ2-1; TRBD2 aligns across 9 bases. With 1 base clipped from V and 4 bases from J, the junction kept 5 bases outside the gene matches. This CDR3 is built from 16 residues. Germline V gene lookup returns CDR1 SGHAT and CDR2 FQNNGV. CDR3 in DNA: TGTGCCAGCAGCTTAGGTCTAGCGGGATTTTACAATGAGCAGTTCTTC. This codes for CASSLGLAGFYNEQFF.

The CDR3 loop reads CASSSTSSGGYTF. For the CDR3, the DNA is TGTGCCAGCAGCTCCACCTCATCTGGGGGCTACACCTTC. The chain couples TRBV6-1 to TRBJ1-2, with unresolved D. CDR3 size: 13 residues. V was cut by 6 bases and J by 8 bases, with 16 bases left in between. Germline V lookup: CDR1 MNHNS, CDR2 SASEGT.

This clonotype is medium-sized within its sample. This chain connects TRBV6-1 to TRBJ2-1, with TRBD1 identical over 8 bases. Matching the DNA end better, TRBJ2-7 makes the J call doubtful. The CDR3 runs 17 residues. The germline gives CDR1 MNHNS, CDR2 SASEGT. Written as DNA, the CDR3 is TGTGCCAGCAGTGAAGAAGGCCATAGACAGGGGATGGACGAGCAGTACTTC. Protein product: CASSEEGHRQGMDEQYF.

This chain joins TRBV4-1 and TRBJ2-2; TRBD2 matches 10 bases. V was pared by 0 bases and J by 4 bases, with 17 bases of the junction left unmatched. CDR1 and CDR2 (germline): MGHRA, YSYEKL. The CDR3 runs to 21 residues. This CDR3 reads CASSQDLVSSGRASGTGELFF. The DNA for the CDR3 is TGCGCCAGCAGCCAAGATTTAGTTTCGAGCGGGAGGGCCTCGGGCACCGGGGAGCTGTTTTTT.

The CDR3 sequence: CASSLGSSYNEQFF. In DNA form, the CDR3 reads TGTGCCAGCAGTTTAGGGAGCTCCTACAATGAGCAGTTCTTC. The chain links TRBV27 to TRBJ2-1; D is possibly TRBD2 (5 bases). V was clipped by 2 bases and J by 0 bases, with 5 bases between them. CDR1 is MNHEY, CDR2 SMNVEV, per germline (reference sequence). The CDR3 consists of 14 residues.

CDR3 nucleotides: TGCGCCAGCAGTGAGGACAGGAGGGGCATCCGCGAGCAGTTCTTC. Encoded protein: CASSEDRRGIREQFF. The chain carries TRBV10-1 and TRBJ2-1; D could derive from TRBD1 or TRBD2 (6 bases each). Germline CDR1 is WNHNN and CDR2 is SYGVQD (reference sequence). The V end lost 2 bases, the J end lost 10 bases, and 18 bases lay between the germline ends. This CDR3 has 15 amino acids.

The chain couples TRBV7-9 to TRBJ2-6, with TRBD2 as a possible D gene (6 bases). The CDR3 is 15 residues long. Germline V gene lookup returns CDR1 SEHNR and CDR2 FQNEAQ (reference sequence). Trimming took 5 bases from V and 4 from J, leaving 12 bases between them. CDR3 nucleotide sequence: TGTGCCAGCAGCCGAGGAGGGTACGGGGCCAACGTCCTGACTTTC. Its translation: CASSRGGYGANVLTF.